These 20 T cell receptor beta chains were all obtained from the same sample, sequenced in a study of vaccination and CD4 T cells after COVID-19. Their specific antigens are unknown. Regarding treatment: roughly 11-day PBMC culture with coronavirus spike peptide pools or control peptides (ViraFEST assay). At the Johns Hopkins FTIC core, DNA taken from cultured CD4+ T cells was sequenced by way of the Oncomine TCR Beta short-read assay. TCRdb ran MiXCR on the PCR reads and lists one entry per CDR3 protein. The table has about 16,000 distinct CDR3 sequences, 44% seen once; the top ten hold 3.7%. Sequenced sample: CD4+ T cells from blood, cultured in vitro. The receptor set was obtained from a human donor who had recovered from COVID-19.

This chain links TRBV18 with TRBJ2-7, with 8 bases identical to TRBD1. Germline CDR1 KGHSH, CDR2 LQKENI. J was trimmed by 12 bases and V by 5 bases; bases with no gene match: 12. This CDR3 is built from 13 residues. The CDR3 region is CASSADAQGEVYF. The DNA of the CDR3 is TGTGCCAGCTCAGCCGACGCACAGGGGGAGGTGTACTTC.

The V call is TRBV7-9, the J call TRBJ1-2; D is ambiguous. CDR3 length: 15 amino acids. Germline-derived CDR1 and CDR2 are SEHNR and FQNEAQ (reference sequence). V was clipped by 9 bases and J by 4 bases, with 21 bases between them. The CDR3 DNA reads TGTGCCAGTACACCAATGATGACACCCAGCTATGGCTACACCTTC. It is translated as CASTPMMTPSYGYTF. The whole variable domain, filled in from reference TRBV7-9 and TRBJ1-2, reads DTGVSQNPRHKITKRGQNVTFRCDPISEHNRLYWYRQTLGQGPEFLTYFQNEAQLEKSRLLSDRFSAERPKGSFSTLEIQRTEQGDSAMYLCASTPMMTPSYGYTFGSGTRLTVV.

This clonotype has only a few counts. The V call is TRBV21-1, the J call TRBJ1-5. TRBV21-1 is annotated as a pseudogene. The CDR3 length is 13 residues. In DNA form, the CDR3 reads TGTGCCAGCAGCAAAGGGGGCAATCAGCCCCAGCATTTT. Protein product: CASSKGGNQPQHF.

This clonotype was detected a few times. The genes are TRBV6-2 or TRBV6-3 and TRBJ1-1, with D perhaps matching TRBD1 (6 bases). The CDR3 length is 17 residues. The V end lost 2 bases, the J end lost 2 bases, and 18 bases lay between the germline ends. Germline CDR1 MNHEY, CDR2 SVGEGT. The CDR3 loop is CASSYPPGAGGNTEAFF. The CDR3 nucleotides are TGTGCCAGCAGTTACCCTCCTGGGGCGGGGGGCAACACTGAAGCTTTCTTT.

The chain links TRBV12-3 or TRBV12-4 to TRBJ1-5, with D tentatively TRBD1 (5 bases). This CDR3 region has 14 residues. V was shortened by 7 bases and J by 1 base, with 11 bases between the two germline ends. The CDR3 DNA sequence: TGTGCCAGCACCTTGGGACCGAGCAATCAGCCCCAGCATTTT. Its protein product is CASTLGPSNQPQHF.

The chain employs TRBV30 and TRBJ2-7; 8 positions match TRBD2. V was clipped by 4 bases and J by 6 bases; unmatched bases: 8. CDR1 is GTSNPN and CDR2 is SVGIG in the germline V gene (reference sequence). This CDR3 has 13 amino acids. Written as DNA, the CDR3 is TGTGCCTGGAAGGAGGGACTAGTGGGCGAGCAGTACTTC. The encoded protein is CAWKEGLVGEQYF.

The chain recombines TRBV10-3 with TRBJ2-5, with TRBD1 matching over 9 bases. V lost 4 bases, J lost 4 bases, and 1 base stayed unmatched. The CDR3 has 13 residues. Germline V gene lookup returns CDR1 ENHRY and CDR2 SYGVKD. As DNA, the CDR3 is TGTGCCATCAGTGGACAGGGGGGAGAGACCCAGTACTTC. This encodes CAISGQGGETQYF.

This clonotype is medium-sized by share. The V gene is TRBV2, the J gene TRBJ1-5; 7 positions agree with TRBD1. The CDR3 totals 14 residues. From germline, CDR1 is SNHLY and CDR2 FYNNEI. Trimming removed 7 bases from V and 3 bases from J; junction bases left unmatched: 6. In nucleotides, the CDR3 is TGTGCCAGCAAATATGGACAGGCCAATCAGCCCCAGCATTTT. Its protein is CASKYGQANQPQHF.

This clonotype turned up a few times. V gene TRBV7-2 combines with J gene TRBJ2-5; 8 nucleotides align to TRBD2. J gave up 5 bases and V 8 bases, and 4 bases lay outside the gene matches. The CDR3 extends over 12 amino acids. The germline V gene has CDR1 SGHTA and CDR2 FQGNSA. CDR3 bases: TGTGCCAGCTCGGGGGGGCCCGAGACCCAGTACTTC. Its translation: CASSGGPETQYF.

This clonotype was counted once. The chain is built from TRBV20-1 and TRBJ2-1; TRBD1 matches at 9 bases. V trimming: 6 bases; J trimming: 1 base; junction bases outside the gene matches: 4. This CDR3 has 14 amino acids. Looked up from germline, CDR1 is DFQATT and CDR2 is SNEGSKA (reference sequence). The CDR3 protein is CSAPDRGSYNEQFF. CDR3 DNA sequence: TGCAGTGCCCCGGACAGGGGATCCTACAATGAGCAGTTCTTC.

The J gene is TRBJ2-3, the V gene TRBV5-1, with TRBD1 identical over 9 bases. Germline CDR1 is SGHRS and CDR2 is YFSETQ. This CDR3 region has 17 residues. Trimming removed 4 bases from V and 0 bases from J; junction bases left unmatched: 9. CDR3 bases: TGCGCCAGCAGCCCGGGACAGGGCCTAGTCAGCACAGATACGCAGTATTTT. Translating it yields CASSPGQGLVSTDTQYF.

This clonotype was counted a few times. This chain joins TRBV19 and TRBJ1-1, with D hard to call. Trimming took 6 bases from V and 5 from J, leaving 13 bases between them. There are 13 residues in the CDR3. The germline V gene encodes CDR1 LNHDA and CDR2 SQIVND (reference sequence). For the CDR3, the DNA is TGTGCCAGTAGATATGCCGGAGAGACTGAAGCTTTCTTT. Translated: CASRYAGETEAFF.

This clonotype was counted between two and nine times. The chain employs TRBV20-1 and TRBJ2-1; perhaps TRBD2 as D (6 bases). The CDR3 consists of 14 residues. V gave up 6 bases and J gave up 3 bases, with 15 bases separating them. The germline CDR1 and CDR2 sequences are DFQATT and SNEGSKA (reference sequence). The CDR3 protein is CSAARLVYYNEQFF. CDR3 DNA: TGCAGTGCCGCCAGACTAGTGTACTACAATGAGCAGTTCTTC.

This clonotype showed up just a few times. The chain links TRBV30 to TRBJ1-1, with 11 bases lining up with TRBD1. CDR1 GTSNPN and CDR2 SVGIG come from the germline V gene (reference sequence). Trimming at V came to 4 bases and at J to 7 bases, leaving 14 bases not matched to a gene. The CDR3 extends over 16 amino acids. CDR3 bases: TGTGCCTGGATGAACTATGGGACAGGGGGATCTGATGAAGCTTTCTTT. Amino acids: CAWMNYGTGGSDEAFF.

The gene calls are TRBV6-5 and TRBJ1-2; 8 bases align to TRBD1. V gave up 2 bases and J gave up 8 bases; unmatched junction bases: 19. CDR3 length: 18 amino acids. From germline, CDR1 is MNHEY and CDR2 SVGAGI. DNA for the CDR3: TGTGCCAGCAGTTACCGCCCCCAAAACAGGGGGACCCTGGGGGGCTACACCTTC. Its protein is CASSYRPQNRGTLGGYTF.

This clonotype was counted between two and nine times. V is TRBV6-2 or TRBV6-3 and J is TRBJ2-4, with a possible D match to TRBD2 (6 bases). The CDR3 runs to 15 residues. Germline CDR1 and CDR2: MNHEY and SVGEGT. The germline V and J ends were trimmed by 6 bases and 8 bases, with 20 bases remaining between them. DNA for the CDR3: TGTGCCAGCAGAGGAGAGGGGACTGGAGTGTACATTCAGTACTTC. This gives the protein CASRGEGTGVYIQYF.

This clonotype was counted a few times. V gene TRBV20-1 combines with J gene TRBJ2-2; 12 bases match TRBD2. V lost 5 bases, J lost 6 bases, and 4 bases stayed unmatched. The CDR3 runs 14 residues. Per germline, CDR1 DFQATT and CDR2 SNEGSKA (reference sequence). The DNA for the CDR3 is TGCAGTGCTGGAGGACTAGCGGGATCCGGGGAGCTGTTTTTT. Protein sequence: CSAGGLAGSGELFF.

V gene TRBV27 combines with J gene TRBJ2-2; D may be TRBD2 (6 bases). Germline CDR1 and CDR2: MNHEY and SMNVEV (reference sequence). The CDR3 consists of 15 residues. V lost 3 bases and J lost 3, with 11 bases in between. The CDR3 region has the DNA TGTGCCAGCAGTTTCGCCGGGAGTGACACCGGGGAGCTGTTTTTT. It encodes CASSFAGSDTGELFF.

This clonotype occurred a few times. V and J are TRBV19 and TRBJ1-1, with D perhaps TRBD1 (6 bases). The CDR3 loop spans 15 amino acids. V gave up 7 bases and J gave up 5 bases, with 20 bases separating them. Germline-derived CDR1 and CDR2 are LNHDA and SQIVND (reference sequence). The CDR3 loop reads CASTRKQGVLTEAFF. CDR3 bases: TGTGCCAGTACTAGAAAACAGGGCGTGTTGACTGAAGCTTTCTTT.

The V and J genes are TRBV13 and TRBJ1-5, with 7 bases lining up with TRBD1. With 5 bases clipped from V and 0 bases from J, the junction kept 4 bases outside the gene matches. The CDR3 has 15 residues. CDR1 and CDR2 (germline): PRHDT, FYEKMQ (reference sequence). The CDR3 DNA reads TGTGCCAGCAGCCGCACAGGGGATAGCAATCAGCCCCAGCATTTT. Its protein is CASSRTGDSNQPQHF.